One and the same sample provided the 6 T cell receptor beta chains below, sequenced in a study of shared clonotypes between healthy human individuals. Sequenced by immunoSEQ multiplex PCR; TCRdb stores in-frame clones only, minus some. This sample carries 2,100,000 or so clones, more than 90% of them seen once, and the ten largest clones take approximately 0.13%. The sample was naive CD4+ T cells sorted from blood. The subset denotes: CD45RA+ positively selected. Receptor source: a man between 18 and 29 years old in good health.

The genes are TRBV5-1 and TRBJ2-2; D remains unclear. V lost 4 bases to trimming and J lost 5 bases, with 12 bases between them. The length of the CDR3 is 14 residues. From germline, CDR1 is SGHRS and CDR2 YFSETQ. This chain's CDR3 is CASSPAGTTGELFF. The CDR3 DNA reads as TGCGCCAGCAGCCCCGCCGGTACAACCGGGGAGCTGTTTTTT.

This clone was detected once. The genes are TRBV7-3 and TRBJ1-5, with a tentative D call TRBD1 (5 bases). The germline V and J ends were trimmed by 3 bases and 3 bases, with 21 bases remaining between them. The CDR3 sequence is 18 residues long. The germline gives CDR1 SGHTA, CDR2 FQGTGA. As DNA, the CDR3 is TGTGCCAGCAGCTTTCTCGCCTGGCCAGGGAGGGACAATCAGCCCCAGCATTTT. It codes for CASSFLAWPGRDNQPQHF.

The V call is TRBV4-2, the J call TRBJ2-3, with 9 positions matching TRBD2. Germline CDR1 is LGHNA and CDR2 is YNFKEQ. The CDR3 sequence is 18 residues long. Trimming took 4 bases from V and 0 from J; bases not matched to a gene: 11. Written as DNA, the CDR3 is TGTGCCAGCAGCCTCGGACTAGCGTACGCTACTAGCACAGATACGCAGTATTTT. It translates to CASSLGLAYATSTDTQYF.

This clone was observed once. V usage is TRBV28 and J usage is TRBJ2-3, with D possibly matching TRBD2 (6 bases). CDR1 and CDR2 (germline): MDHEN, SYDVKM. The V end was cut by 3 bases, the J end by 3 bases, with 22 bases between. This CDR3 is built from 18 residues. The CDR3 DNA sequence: TGTGCCAGCAGTTTGCTCAAAAGCGGGTACCCCCCGACAGATACGCAGTATTTT. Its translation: CASSLLKSGYPPTDTQYF.

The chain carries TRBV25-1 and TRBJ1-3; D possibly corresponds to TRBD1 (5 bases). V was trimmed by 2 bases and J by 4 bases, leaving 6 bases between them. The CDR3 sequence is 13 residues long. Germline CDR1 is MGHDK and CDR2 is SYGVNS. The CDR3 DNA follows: TGTGCCAGCAGTGAAGGGGACGGAAACACCATATATTTT. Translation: CASSEGDGNTIYF. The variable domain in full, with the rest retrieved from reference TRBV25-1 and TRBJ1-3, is EADIYQTPRYLVIGTGKKITLECSQTMGHDKMYWYQQDPGMELHLIHYSYGVNSTEKGDLSSESTVSRIRTEHFPLTLESARPSHTSQYLCASSEGDGNTIYFGEGSWLTVV.

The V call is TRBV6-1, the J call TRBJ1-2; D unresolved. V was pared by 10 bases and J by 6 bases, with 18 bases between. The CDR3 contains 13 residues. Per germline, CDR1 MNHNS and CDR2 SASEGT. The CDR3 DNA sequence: TGTGCCACCTTGTTCGGGGAGTTGGATGGCTACACCTTC. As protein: CATLFGELDGYTF.